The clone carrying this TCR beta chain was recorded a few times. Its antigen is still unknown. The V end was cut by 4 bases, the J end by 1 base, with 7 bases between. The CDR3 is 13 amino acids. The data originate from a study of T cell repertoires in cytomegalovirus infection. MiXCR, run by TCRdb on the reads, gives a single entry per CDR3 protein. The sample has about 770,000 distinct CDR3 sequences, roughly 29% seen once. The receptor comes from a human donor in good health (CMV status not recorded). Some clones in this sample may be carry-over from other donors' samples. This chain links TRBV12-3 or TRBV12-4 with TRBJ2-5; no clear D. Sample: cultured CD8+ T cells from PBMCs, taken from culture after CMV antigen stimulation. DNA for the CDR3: TGTGCCAGCAGTTCGGTGGGCCAAGAGACCCAGTACTTC. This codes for CASSSVGQETQYF.